One TCR beta chain is described in this entry. No antigen is known for it. No per-base quality is available; no much larger clone lies one base away. The data derive from a study of shared T cell receptors in the human thymus (dated by TCRdb to the early 2020s). For the wider study: The study investigated the way shared, self-reactive T-cell receptor alpha chains are produced in the human thymus.

Library construction relied on the immunoSEQ multiplex PCR assay. TCRdb re-hosts the immuneACCESS table, in-frame sequences only. Its copies lack some clones; in the studies checked, an unresolved V gene accounts for under half of them, and the cause for the rest is not known. The sample table lists around 730,000 clones, approximately 83% of them with a count of one. The ten top clones hold roughly 0.01% of the sample. Via the germline V gene, CDR1 is SGHDT and CDR2 YYEEEE. Taken from cysteine to phenylalanine, the CDR3 has 19 residues. Only the CDR3 DNA stays, 57 bases, in frame from base 1. V has 4 bases trimmed and J has 3 bases trimmed; junction bases matching no gene number 22. The same sample was also studied in work on human thymus T cells. The second study's paper adds: Immunologically healthy infants undergoing open corrective cardiac surgery for congenital heart defects in Finland were used as donors. Thymus tissue was collected as surgical resects that were removed during corrective cardiac surgery. V and J gene segment usage appeared biased in both thymic and peripheral blood repertoires. The related research found that thymic TCR repertoires overlapped highly between unrelated individuals. The study used about eight infant thymus samples plus four related peripheral blood samples to characterize TCR alpha and beta repertoires. The cohort included more than 5 male and two female infants, with donor ages spanning 7 to 244 days. After being mechanically released from the tissue, thymocytes were kept at -70 degrees C in pellets of about 9-34 million cells. A QIAsymphony instrument was used to extract genomic DNA from the frozen cell pellets. TCRB and TCRAD loci were amplified from a standardized quantity of quality-controlled genomic DNA using the immunoSEQ multiplex PCR assay. Amplicons spanned the V(D)J region at a length sufficient to cover the CDR3 and identify V and J genes. The amplicons were sequenced on an Illumina platform via the commercial immunoSEQ service. Corrections for primer bias and sequencing errors followed previously described methods, while TCRAD and TCRB definitions were based on the IMGT database. The repertoires were analysed using immunoSEQ Analyzer 3.0 and VDJTools for basic statistics, V/J segment usage, diversity estimates, rarefaction and pairwise overlap. To estimate diversity, the Chao1, ChaoE, Efron-Thisted, Shannon and inverse Simpson indices were applied, and diversity was also estimated on datasets down-sampled to the smallest sample. Repertoire overlap was determined by strict matching of CDR3 nucleotide sequence, V gene and J gene, and Jaccard-based multidimensional scaling clustering was applied. Thymus samples yielded on average roughly 800,000 unique TCRB clonotypes, compared with 70,000 to 85,000 from blood samples.

The sample taken for sequencing was thymocytes. The TCR originated in a girl in the first two years of life with a congenital heart defect. Donor details come from another sample of the same person, matched by shared clones. The rearrangement joined TRBV5-6 to TRBJ2-7; 7 bases in the junction line up with TRBD1. The CDR3 loop reads CASSPGQVHTDPEDYEQYF. The bases are TGTGCCAGCAGCCCAGGACAGGTCCATACCGATCCAGAAGACTACGAGCAGTACTTC.